Following are 8 T cell receptor beta chains from one sample sequenced in a study of blood T cell repertoires in COVID-19 (dated by TCRdb to 2020 to 2021). Library preparation was by the immunoSEQ multiplex PCR assay. TCRdb obtained this table from immuneACCESS and retained in-frame rearrangements with V and J assigned. These tables miss some clones; where compared with another copy, unresolved V genes account for less than half of the shortfall, and the remainder is unexplained. In all, the sample holds some 180,000 clones, and around 80% of those were seen once. The ten largest clones take up approximately 6.9% of the sample. Sequencing was done on a sample of peripheral blood. These receptors were taken from a man in his fifties or sixties with acute or convalescent COVID-19.

The chain employs TRBV3-1 (or the pseudogene TRBV3-2) and TRBJ1-2, with D perhaps matching TRBD1 (5 bases). This CDR3 region has 15 residues. CDR1 is LGHDT, CDR2 YNNKEL, per germline (reference sequence). The V end lost 1 base, the J end lost 8 bases, and 17 bases lay between the germline ends. CDR3 region: CASSQVRQGSGGYTF. The CDR3 DNA reads TGTGCCAGCAGCCAAGTCAGGCAGGGATCTGGAGGCTACACCTTC.

The chain links TRBV2 to TRBJ1-6; 10 nucleotides line up with TRBD1. The V and J ends lost 6 bases and 7 bases, in that order; junction bases with no gene match: 3. CDR1 SNHLY and CDR2 FYNNEI come from the germline V gene. This CDR3 has 14 residues. CDR3 loop: CASSMGQGNSPLHF. Here the CDR3 DNA reads TGTGCCAGCAGCATGGGACAGGGGAATTCACCCCTCCACTTT.

The rearrangement links TRBV18 to TRBJ1-5; 7 bases align to TRBD1. V shed 3 bases, J shed 0 bases, and the junction held 5 bases outside the gene matches. Germline V CDR1 and CDR2: KGHSH, LQKENI. The CDR3 consists of 16 residues. The CDR3 nucleotides read TGTGCCAGCTCACCGACAGGGAAGGATAGCAATCAGCCCCAGCATTTT. Translated, it gives CASSPTGKDSNQPQHF. Variable domain in full (rest from reference TRBV18 and TRBJ1-5): NAGVMQNPRHLVRRRGQEARLRCSPMKGHSHVYWYRQLPEEGLKFMVYLQKENIIDESGMPKERFSAEFPKEGPSILRIQQVVRGDSAAYFCASSPTGKDSNQPQHFGDGTRLSIL.

The chain links TRBV19 to TRBJ1-5; D gene uncertain. Germline V CDR1 and CDR2: LNHDA, SQIVND (reference sequence). CDR3 length: 15 residues. V lost 6 bases and J lost 4, with 16 bases in between. The CDR3 here is CASSLGADGNQPQHF. DNA for the CDR3: TGTGCCAGTAGCTTAGGAGCGGACGGTAATCAGCCCCAGCATTTT.

The chain links TRBV29-1 to TRBJ2-1, with 7 bases matching TRBD2. Germline V CDR1 and CDR2: SQVTM, ANQGSEA. Unmatched junction bases numbered 6, after V lost 2 bases and J lost 2 bases. The CDR3 is 15 residues long. The CDR3 DNA follows: TGCAGCGTTGAAAATTTAAGCGGGGCCTACAATGAGCAGTTCTTC. Amino acids: CSVENLSGAYNEQFF.

A word on this clone: A read error may produce the germline difference seen at one junction end. The J gene is TRBJ1-3, the V gene TRBV3-1 (or the pseudogene TRBV3-2); weak D call: TRBD1 (5 bases). The CDR3 has 16 residues. Per germline, CDR1 LGHDT and CDR2 YNNKEL (reference sequence). For the CDR3, the DNA is TGTTCCAGCAGCCCCCATACGACAGCCACTGGAAACACCATATATTTT. Protein: CSSSPHTTATGNTIYF.

The chain is built from TRBV7-2 and TRBJ2-2; TRBD2 aligns across 11 bases. CDR1 and CDR2 (germline): SGHTA, FQGNSA. V trimming: 11 bases; J trimming: 5 bases; junction bases outside the gene matches: 13. This CDR3 region has 16 residues. This CDR3 is CALDERLAGFTGELFF. The CDR3 DNA sequence: TGTGCCCTGGACGAAAGACTAGCGGGATTTACCGGGGAGCTGTTTTTT.

V is TRBV7-3 and J is TRBJ2-4; maybe TRBD2 (5 bases). The CDR3 length is 15 residues. Germline CDR1 is SGHTA and CDR2 is FQGTGA. V lost 6 bases and J lost 3, with 15 bases in between. The CDR3 bases are TGTGCCAGCAGTCCCGGACCCGGGGTCAAAAACATTCAGTACTTC. It is translated as CASSPGPGVKNIQYF.